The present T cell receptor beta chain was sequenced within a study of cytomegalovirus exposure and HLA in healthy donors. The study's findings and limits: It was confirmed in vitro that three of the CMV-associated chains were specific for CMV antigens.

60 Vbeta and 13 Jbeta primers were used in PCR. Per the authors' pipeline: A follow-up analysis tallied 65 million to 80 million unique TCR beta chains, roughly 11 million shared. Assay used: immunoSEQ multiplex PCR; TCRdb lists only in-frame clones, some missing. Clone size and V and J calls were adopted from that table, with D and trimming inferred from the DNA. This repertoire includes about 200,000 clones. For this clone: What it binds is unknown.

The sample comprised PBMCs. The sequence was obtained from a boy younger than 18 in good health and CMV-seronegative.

CDR3 amino acids: CASSTRGGNQPQHF. CDR3 coding DNA: TGTGCCAGCAGTACCAGGGGCGGCAATCAGCCCCAGCATTTT. The chain recombines TRBV6-4 with TRBJ1-5; D possibly corresponds to TRBD1 (6 bases). Germline CDR1 and CDR2: MRHNA and SNTAGT. This CDR3 has 14 residues. V shed 5 bases and J shed 2 bases, with 10 bases lying between them.